What follows describes a single T cell receptor (beta chain). The antigen is not known. The sample comes from a study of CD8 T cells in ankylosing spondylitis. TCRdb itself ran the 5' RACE reads through MiXCR, one entry per CDR3 protein. Of about 390,000 distinct CDR3 sequences listed, 20% to 25% are singletons. Study findings and constraints: Seemingly distinctive of ankylosing spondylitis blood was a TCR beta motif formed by eight highly homologous variants.

V dropped 4 bases and J dropped 5; count of bases not matched to a gene: 7. This CDR3 region has 16 residues. This sequence originates from a male donor with ankylosing spondylitis. Sequenced: blood, either unsorted or a sorted T cell fraction (not recorded which). The rearrangement links TRBV12-3 or TRBV12-4 to TRBJ2-3; 12 bases line up with TRBD2. This CDR3 is CASSSRTSGKIDTQYF. As DNA, the CDR3 is TGTGCCAGCAGTTCCCGGACTAGCGGGAAGATAGATACGCAGTATTTT.